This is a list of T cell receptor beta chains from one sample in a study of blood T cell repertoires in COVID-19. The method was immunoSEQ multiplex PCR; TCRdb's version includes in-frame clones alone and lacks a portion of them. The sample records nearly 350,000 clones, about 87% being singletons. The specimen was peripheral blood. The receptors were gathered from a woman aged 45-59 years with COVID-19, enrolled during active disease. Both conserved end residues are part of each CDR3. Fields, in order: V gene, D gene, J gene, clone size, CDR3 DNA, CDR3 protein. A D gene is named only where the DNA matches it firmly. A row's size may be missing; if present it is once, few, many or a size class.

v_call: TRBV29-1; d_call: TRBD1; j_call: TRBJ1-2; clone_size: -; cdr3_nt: TGCAGCGTTGACCGGGACAGGGGGACAGCTAACTATGGCTACACCTTC; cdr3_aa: CSVDRDRGTANYGYTF
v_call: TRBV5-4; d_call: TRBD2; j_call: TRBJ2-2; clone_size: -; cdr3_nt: TGTGCCAGCAGCTCGAGGACTAGCGTGGGGAACGGGGAGCTGTTTTTT; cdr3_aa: CASSSRTSVGNGELFF
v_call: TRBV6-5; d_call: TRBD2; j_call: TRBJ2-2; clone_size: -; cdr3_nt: TGTGCCAGCAGTTTCCTGACTAGCGGAAACACCGGGGAGCTGTTTTTT; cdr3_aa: CASSFLTSGNTGELFF
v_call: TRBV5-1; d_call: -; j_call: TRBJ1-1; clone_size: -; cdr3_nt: TGCGCCAGCAGCTTGAACAGGGCGGGCACTGAAGCTTTCTTT; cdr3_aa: CASSLNRAGTEAFF
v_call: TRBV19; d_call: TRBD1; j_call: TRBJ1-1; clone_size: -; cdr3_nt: TGTGCCAGTAGGAGGGACAGGGATAACACTGAAGCTTTCTTT; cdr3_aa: CASRRDRDNTEAFF
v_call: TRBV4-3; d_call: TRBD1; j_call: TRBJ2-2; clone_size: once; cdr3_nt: TGCGCCAGCAGCCGAGACAGGGGCCGGACCGGGGAGCTGTTTTTT; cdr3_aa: CASSRDRGRTGELFF
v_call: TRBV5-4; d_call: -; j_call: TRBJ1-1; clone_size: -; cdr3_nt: TGTGCCAGCAGCTTGATGGGCGTGAACACTGAAGCTTTCTTT; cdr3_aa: CASSLMGVNTEAFF
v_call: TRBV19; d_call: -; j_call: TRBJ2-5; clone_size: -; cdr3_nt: TGTGCCAGTAGCTCCGACAGCGCACTAGAGACCCAGTACTTC; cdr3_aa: CASSSDSALETQYF
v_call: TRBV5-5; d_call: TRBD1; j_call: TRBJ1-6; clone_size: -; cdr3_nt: TGTGCCAGCAGCTTGGGAAAGGACAGGGGAGGCAATTCACCCCTCCACTTT; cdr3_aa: CASSLGKDRGGNSPLHF
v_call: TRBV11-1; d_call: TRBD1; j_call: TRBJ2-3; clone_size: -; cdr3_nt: TGTGCCAGCAGCTTGGGACAGGGGAGGTCGCAGTATTTT; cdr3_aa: CASSLGQGRSQYF
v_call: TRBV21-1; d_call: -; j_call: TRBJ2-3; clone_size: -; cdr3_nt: TGTGCCAGCAGCAATCCTGAAACCTTAGCGGGGGCCAGCACAGATACGCAGTATTTT; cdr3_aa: CASSNPETLAGASTDTQYF
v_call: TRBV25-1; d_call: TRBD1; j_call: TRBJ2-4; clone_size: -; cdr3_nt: TGTGCCAGCAGCCCCCCGGACAGGGGAGCCAAAAACATTCAGTACTTC; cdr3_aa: CASSPPDRGAKNIQYF
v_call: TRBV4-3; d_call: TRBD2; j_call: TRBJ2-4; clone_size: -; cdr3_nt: TGCGCCAGCAGCCTCGAGACTAGCGGGTTAGCCAAAAACATTCAGTACTTC; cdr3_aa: CASSLETSGLAKNIQYF
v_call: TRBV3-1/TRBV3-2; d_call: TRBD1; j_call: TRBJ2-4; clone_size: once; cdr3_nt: TGTGCCAGCAGCCAAGATCAGGGGGAAAACATTCAGTACTTC; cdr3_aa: CASSQDQGENIQYF
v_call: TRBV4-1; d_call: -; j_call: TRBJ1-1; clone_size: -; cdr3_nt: TGCGCCAGCAGCCCCCAAAGATCGGGAGGAAACACTGAAGCTTTCTTT; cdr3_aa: CASSPQRSGGNTEAFF
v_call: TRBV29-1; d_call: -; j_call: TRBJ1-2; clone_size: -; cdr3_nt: TGCAGCATACCTACAGGGCCCTATGGCTACACCTTC; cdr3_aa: CSIPTGPYGYTF
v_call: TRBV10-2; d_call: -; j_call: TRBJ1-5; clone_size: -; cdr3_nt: TGCGCCAGCAGTGAAGGGACAACGGGACAGCCCCAGCATTTT; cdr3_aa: CASSEGTTGQPQHF
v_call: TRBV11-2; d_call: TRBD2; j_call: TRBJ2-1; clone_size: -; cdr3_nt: TGTGCCACGCATAGCGGGCTGCGCTCCTACAATGAGCAGTTCTTC; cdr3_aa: CATHSGLRSYNEQFF
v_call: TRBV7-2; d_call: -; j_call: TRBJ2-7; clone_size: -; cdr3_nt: TGTGCCAGCAGCTTAGAGGCTAGCGAATCCTACGAGCAGTACTTC; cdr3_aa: CASSLEASESYEQYF
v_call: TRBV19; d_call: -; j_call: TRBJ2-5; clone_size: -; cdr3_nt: TGTGCCAGTAGTCCCGGGTTCCCTGTGGGAGAGACCCAGTACTTC; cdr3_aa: CASSPGFPVGETQYF
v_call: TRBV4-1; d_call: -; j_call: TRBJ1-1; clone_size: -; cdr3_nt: TGCGCCAGCAGCCAGAACAGGGAGACGGGGGGCACTGAAGCTTTCTTT; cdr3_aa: CASSQNRETGGTEAFF
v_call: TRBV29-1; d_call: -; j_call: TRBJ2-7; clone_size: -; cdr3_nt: TGCAGCGTTCAGGACAGCTACGAGCAGTACTTC; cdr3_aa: CSVQDSYEQYF
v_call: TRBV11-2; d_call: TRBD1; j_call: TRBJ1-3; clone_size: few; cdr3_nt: TGTGCCAGCAAACCCTGGACAGGGGCCTCTGGAAACACCATATATTTT; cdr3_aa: CASKPWTGASGNTIYF
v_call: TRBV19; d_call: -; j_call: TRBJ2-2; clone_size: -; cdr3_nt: TGTGCCAGTAGCCAAGGTACGGGGAAGTACACCGGGGAGCTGTTTTTT; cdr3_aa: CASSQGTGKYTGELFF
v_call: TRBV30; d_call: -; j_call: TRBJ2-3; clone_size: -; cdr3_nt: TGTGCCCGGGGAGAATGGAGTTCCCACGATACGCAGTATTTT; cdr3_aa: CARGEWSSHDTQYF
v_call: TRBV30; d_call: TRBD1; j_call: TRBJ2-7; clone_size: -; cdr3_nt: TGTGCCTGGAGTACCTTATTACCGGGACAGGTTTTCTACGAGCAGTACTTC; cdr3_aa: CAWSTLLPGQVFYEQYF
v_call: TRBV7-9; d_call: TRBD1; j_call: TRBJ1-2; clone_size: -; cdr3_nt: TGTGCCAGCAGCTTAACCCGGGACAGGGGTGGCTACACCTTC; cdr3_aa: CASSLTRDRGGYTF
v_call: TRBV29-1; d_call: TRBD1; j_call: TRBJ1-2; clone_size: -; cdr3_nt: TGCAGCGCGGGACAGCAATATGGCTACACCTTC; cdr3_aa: CSAGQQYGYTF
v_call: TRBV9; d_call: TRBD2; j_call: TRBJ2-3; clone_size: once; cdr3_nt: TGTGCCAGCAGCGCCCCACCGACTAGCTTGGGTACAGATACGCAGTATTTT; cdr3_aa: CASSAPPTSLGTDTQYF
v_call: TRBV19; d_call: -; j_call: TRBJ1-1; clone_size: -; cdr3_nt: TGTGCCAGTAGTACTAGAGGGGGGGCAAGGAAGACCACTGAAGCTTTCTTT; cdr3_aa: CASSTRGGARKTTEAFF
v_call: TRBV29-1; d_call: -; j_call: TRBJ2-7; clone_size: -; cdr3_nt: TGCAGCGTTGAGGCCCTGGGGGGAGAGCAGTACTTC; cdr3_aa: CSVEALGGEQYF
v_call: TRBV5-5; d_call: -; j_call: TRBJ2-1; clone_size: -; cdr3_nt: TGTGCCAGCACCTCCGTCAATGAGCAGTTCTTC; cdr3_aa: CASTSVNEQFF
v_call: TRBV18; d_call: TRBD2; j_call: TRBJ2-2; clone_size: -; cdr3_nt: TGTGCCAGCTCACCACGCCTAGCGGAATACACCGGGGAGCTGTTTTTT; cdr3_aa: CASSPRLAEYTGELFF
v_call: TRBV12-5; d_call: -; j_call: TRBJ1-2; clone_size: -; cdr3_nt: TGTGCTAGTGGTTTGGACAGTGACTATGGCTACACCTTC; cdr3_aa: CASGLDSDYGYTF
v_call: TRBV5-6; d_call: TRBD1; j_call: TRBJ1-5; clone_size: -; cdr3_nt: TGTGCCAGCAGCCCCGACAGGGGTTCCAATCAGCCCCAGCATTTT; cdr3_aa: CASSPDRGSNQPQHF
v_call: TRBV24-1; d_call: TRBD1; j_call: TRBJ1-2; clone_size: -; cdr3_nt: TGTGCCACCAGTGATTCCCTCAGTCGGGACAGGGGTTTTACGGGCGGCTACACCTTC; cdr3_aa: CATSDSLSRDRGFTGGYTF
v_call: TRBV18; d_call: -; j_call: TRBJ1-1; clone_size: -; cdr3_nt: TGTGCCAGCTCACCATCCCTGCAGGGTCATACTGAAGCTTTCTTT; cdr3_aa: CASSPSLQGHTEAFF
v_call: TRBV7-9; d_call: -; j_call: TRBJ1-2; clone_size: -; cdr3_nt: TGTGCCAGCAGTTTGAGCTATGGCTACACCTTC; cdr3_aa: CASSLSYGYTF
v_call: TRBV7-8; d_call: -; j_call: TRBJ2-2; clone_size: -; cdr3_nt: TGTGCCAGCAGCTTAGGTACTAGTGGTAACACCGGGGAGCTGTTTTTT; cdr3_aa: CASSLGTSGNTGELFF
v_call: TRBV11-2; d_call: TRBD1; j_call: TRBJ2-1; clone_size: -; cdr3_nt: TGTGCCAGCAGCTTAGTGGGACAGGGGTACAATGAGCAGTTCTTC; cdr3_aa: CASSLVGQGYNEQFF
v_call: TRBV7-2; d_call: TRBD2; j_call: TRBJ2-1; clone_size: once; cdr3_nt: TGTGCCAGCAGCCCCGACGGGAGGGGAATATACAATGAGCAGTTCTTC; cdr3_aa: CASSPDGRGIYNEQFF
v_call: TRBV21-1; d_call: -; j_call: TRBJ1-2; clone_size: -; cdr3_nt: TGTGCCAGCAGCAAAGAAGGGGAGGGCGACTATGGCTACACCTTC; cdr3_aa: CASSKEGEGDYGYTF
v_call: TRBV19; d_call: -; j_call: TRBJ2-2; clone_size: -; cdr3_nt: TGTGCCAGTAGTATAAACAGGGCGGTGGACACCGGGGAGCTGTTTTTT; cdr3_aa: CASSINRAVDTGELFF
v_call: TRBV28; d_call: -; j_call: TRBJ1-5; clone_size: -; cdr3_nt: TGTGCCAGCAGCTCAAACAGGGCGTATCAGCCCCAGCATTTT; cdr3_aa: CASSSNRAYQPQHF
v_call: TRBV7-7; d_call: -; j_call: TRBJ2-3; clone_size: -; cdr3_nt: TGTGCTAGCAGCTTAGGCCTTCCTAGCGTAGATACGCAGTATTTT; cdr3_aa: CASSLGLPSVDTQYF
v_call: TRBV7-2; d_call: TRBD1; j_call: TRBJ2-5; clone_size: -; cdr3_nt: TGTGCCAGCAGCTTGACAGGGTGGGGAGAGACCCAGTACTTC; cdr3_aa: CASSLTGWGETQYF
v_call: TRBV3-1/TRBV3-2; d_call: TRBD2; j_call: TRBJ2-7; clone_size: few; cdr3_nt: TGTGCCAGCAGCCGAACTAGCGGGAGTATCTACGAGCAGTACTTC; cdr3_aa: CASSRTSGSIYEQYF
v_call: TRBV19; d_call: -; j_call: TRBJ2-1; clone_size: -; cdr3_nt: TGTGCCAGTAGTACGACTGAAAGCTCCTACAATGAGCAGTTCTTC; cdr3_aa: CASSTTESSYNEQFF
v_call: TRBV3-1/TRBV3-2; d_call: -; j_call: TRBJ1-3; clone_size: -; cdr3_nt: TGTGCCAGCAGCCCAGGACTGATCTCTGGAAACACCATATATTTT; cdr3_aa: CASSPGLISGNTIYF
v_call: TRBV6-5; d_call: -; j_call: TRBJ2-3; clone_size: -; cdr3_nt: TGTGCCAGCACTCGCCCCCCAGGGGATACGCAGTATTTT; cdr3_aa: CASTRPPGDTQYF
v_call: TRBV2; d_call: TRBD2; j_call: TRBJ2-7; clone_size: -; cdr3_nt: TGTGCCAGCAGTCCCCGCGGGGGGACCTACGAGCAGTACTTC; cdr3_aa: CASSPRGGTYEQYF
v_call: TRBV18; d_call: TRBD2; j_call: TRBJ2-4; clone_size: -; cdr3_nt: TGTGCCAGCTCACCTCTTGGGACTACTGACAAAAACATTCAGTACTTC; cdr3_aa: CASSPLGTTDKNIQYF
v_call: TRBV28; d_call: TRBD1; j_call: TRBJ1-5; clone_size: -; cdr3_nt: TGTGCCAGCAGCCATGGGACCGGGACAGGGGGCCGTAGCAATCAGCCCCAGCATTTT; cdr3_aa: CASSHGTGTGGRSNQPQHF
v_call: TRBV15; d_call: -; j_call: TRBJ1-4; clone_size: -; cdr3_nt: TGTGCCACCAGCAGAGCCGGGGGTGGTGAAAAACTGTTTTTT; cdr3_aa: CATSRAGGGEKLFF
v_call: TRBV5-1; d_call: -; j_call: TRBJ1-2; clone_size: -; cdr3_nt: TGCGCCAGCAGCTTAGGGTGGGACTTTACTAACTATGGCTACACCTTC; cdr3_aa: CASSLGWDFTNYGYTF